These 30 T cell receptor beta chains share one sample of origin, sequenced in a study of CD8 T cells in ankylosing spondylitis. TCRdb ran MiXCR on the 5' RACE reads and lists one entry per CDR3 protein. The data contain about 210,000 distinct CDR3 sequences, approximately 8.4% of them singletons. The specimen sequenced was blood, either unsorted or a sorted T cell fraction (not recorded which). Receptor source: a female donor with ankylosing spondylitis or in good health (not recorded which).

The CDR3 loop reads CASSLKRWGYEQYF. The CDR3 region has the DNA TGTGCCAGCAGTTTAAAACGTTGGGGATACGAGCAGTACTTC. The chain joins TRBV27 to TRBJ2-7; no reliable D call. The CDR3 has 14 residues. Germline V gene data show CDR1 as MNHEY and CDR2 as SMNVEV (reference sequence). V shed 2 bases and J shed 4 bases, with 12 bases lying between them.

This clonotype was recorded at least ten times. The rearrangement uses TRBV20-1 and TRBJ2-7; the D gene is possibly TRBD1 (5 bases). Germline V gene sequence: CDR1 DFQATT, CDR2 SNEGSKA (reference sequence). The CDR3 is 14 amino acids. V shed 1 base and J shed 3 bases, with 13 bases lying between them. This chain's CDR3 is CSARASSGIYEQYF. The CDR3 DNA is TGCAGTGCTAGAGCTTCTTCAGGGATCTACGAGCAGTACTTC.

Ten or more counts support this clonotype. V usage is TRBV5-5 and J usage is TRBJ2-3; possibly TRBD2 for D (6 bases). Trimming shortened V by 2 bases and J by 3 bases, and 16 bases separated the two germline ends. This CDR3 has 16 residues. Per the germline V gene, CDR1 is SGHKS and CDR2 is YYEKEE (reference sequence). CDR3 sequence reads: CASSLGGSSSTDTQYF. Here the CDR3 DNA reads TGTGCCAGCAGCTTAGGAGGGTCCAGCTCGACAGATACGCAGTATTTT.

For this clonotype: This clone may be a read error of a much larger clone one base away. The DNA for the CDR3 is TGTGCCACCAGCAGAGACAGGGGACTGGGTGCGCAGTATTTT. Encoded protein: CATSRDRGLGAQYF. The chain joins TRBV15 to TRBJ2-3, with D perhaps assigned TRBD1 or TRBD2 (6 bases each). The V end lost 0 bases, the J end lost 10 bases, and 14 bases lay between the germline ends. Germline CDR1 and CDR2: LNHNV and YYDKDF (reference sequence). This CDR3 contains 14 residues.

J is TRBJ1-2 and V is TRBV29-1, with 8 bases that match TRBD1. Trimming at V came to 7 bases and at J to 8 bases, leaving 6 bases not matched to a gene. Germline-derived CDR1 and CDR2 are SQVTM and ANQGSEA. The CDR3 loop spans 11 amino acids. The CDR3, as DNA: TGCAGCGCCGACAGGGGCCGGGGCTACACCTTC. This gives the protein CSADRGRGYTF.

Comment on this clonotype: Just one base apart from a much larger clone, this may be a read error. This chain connects TRBV5-5 to TRBJ2-1, with D possibly TRBD1 on 6 matching bases. This CDR3 is built from 12 residues. From germline, CDR1 is SGHKS and CDR2 YYEKEE (reference sequence). CDR3 coding DNA: TGTACCAGCGGTCCAGGGGACAATGAGCAGTTCTTC. It codes for CTSGPGDNEQFF.

As concerns this clonotype: A junction end diverges from the germline sequence, so it may reflect a read error. The chain uses TRBV11-2 and TRBJ2-3, with 8 bases fitting TRBD2. The CDR3 consists of 18 residues. Germline V lookup: CDR1 SGHAT, CDR2 FQNNGV. The CDR3 here is CTSSPSTGLAGRSDTQYF. Here the CDR3 DNA reads TGTACCAGCAGCCCGTCAACCGGCTTAGCGGGACGGTCAGATACGCAGTATTTT.

This clonotype was detected ten times or more. The chain joins TRBV14 to TRBJ2-7; D is possibly TRBD1 (6 bases). Per germline, CDR1 SGHDN and CDR2 FVKESK. The V and J ends lost 5 bases and 3 bases respectively, with 26 bases between them. The length of the CDR3 is 18 residues. CDR3 DNA sequence: TGTGCCAGCAGCGCCCAAGGACAGACCCTATCATCCTTCTACGAGCAGTACTTC. Amino acids: CASSAQGQTLSSFYEQYF.

This clonotype was found many times. The rearrangement joins TRBV9 to TRBJ1-1; D perhaps matches TRBD1 (6 bases). The V end lost 0 bases, the J end lost 5 bases, and 11 bases lay between the germline ends. The CDR3 totals 14 residues. The V gene's germline CDR1 is SGDLS and CDR2 YYNGEE. CDR3 sequence: CASSVEGGGTEAFF. The CDR3 DNA follows: TGTGCCAGCAGCGTAGAGGGGGGGGGGACTGAAGCTTTCTTT.

V is TRBV5-1 and J is TRBJ2-3; perhaps TRBD1 as D (6 bases). Germline-derived CDR1 and CDR2 are SGHRS and YFSETQ. CDR3 length: 14 residues. The V gene lost 4 bases and the J gene lost 5 bases, with 14 bases spanning the gap. CDR3 protein: CASSPDRLGDTQYF. CDR3 in DNA: TGCGCCAGCAGCCCGGACAGATTGGGAGATACGCAGTATTTT.

The sample holds many counts of this clonotype. This chain uses TRBV7-2 with TRBJ1-1; 7 bases are shared with TRBD1. Per germline, CDR1 SGHTA and CDR2 FQGNSA. V shed 0 bases, J shed 3 bases, and the junction held 7 bases outside the gene matches. The CDR3 runs 16 residues. CDR3 coding DNA: TGTGCCAGCAGCTTAGCGCGGGACAGATATTACACTGAAGCTTTCTTT. This encodes CASSLARDRYYTEAFF.

This clonotype was counted at least ten times. The V and J genes are TRBV28 and TRBJ2-5; 8 nucleotides match TRBD1. V gave up 6 bases and J gave up 14 bases; unmatched junction bases: 8. This CDR3 is built from 11 residues. Per the germline V gene, CDR1 is MDHEN and CDR2 is SYDVKM. In DNA, the CDR3 is TGTGCCAGCAGCTACCAGGACAGGGCCTACTTC. Its translation is CASSYQDRAYF.

In its sample, this clonotype was seen many times. The V and J genes are TRBV12-5 and TRBJ2-1; TRBD1 or TRBD2 may be the D gene (5 bases each). Deletions cut 5 bases from V and 7 bases from J, with 18 bases between. The CDR3 length is 15 residues. Germline CDR1 and CDR2: LGHNT and FRNRAP. In DNA, the CDR3 is TGTGCTAGTGGTCCCCTGGGACCCGTGCTAAATGAGCAGTTCTTC. This encodes CASGPLGPVLNEQFF.

This clonotype has ten or more counts. The chain carries TRBV20-1 and TRBJ1-5; 8 bases line up with TRBD1. Germline trimming cut 6 bases from V and 6 bases from J; bases unmatched to any gene: 10. This CDR3 region has 14 residues. CDR1 DFQATT and CDR2 SNEGSKA come from the germline V gene (reference sequence). The CDR3: CSASPGTGFQPQHF. CDR3 nucleotide sequence: TGCAGTGCCTCACCCGGGACAGGATTTCAGCCCCAGCATTTT.

There are a few counts of this clonotype. The chain combines TRBV7-9 with TRBJ2-2; 9 bases fit TRBD2. This CDR3 has 13 residues. V lost 3 bases to trimming and J lost 8 bases; unmatched junction nucleotides: 1. Germline V gene data show CDR1 as SEHNR and CDR2 as FQNEAQ (reference sequence). The chain's CDR3 is CASSFLAGGELFF. The DNA for the CDR3 is TGTGCCAGCAGCTTCCTAGCGGGAGGGGAGCTGTTTTTT.

This clonotype was observed many times. The chain couples TRBV5-6 to TRBJ1-5; TRBD1 agrees at 10 bases. Germline V gene sequence: CDR1 SGHDT, CDR2 YYEEEE. V trimming: 1 base; J trimming: 4 bases; junction bases outside the gene matches: 5. CDR3 length: 16 amino acids. CDR3 in amino acids: CASSLWDRGGNQPQHF. DNA for the CDR3: TGTGCCAGCAGCTTGTGGGACAGGGGAGGGAATCAGCCCCAGCATTTT.

This clonotype was detected ten times or more. V is TRBV5-1 and J is TRBJ2-5; D gene ambiguous. Germline lookup yields CDR1 SGHRS and CDR2 YFSETQ. Trimming cost V 1 base and J 4 bases, with 8 bases left between them. The CDR3 loop spans 13 amino acids. DNA for the CDR3: TGCGCCAGCAGCTTGAGGGCTCGAGAGACCCAGTACTTC. Protein product: CASSLRARETQYF.

This clonotype was counted many times. The gene calls are TRBV29-1 and TRBJ2-5; a weak D match, TRBD2 (6 bases). Germline V CDR1 and CDR2: SQVTM, ANQGSEA. Deletions cut 6 bases from V and 5 bases from J, with 19 bases between. The CDR3 runs to 14 residues. CDR3 in DNA: TGCAGCGTCCTTGCGGGCGGACGGGGGGAGACCCAGTACTTC. This codes for CSVLAGGRGETQYF.

This clonotype has a count of ten or more. The V call is TRBV3-1, the J call TRBJ1-1; the match to TRBD1 covers 8 bases. Germline V gives CDR1 LGHDT, CDR2 YNNKEL (reference sequence). The CDR3 covers 14 residues. The V and J ends lost 3 bases and 11 bases, in that order; junction bases with no gene match: 11. This chain's CDR3 is CASSHPDRAARAFF. As DNA, the CDR3 is TGTGCCAGCAGCCACCCGGACAGGGCGGCTCGGGCTTTCTTT.

This clonotype was detected ten times or more. The J gene is TRBJ2-3, the V gene TRBV20-1; 8 bases agree with TRBD2. The germline V gene has CDR1 DFQATT and CDR2 SNEGSKA (reference sequence). The CDR3 runs 14 residues. Unmatched junction bases numbered 5, after V lost 5 bases and J lost 1 base. The CDR3 region is CSAAPSGRTDTQYF. The CDR3 nucleotides read TGCAGTGCTGCCCCTAGCGGGCGCACAGATACGCAGTATTTT.

This clonotype was counted ten times or more. The chain employs TRBV20-1 and TRBJ2-7; TRBD2 matches at 16 bases. Germline V gene sequence: CDR1 DFQATT, CDR2 SNEGSKA (reference sequence). J was trimmed by 4 bases and V by 3 bases; bases with no gene match: 15. This CDR3 region has 19 residues. The CDR3: CSASFPPGTSGRAEYEQYF. For the CDR3, the DNA is TGCAGTGCTAGTTTTCCCCCCGGGACTAGCGGGAGGGCCGAGTACGAGCAGTACTTC.

This clonotype was counted a few times. This sequence joins TRBV2 and TRBJ1-5; a possible D gene is TRBD1 (5 bases). The germline CDR1 and CDR2 sequences are SNHLY and FYNNEI. With 6 bases removed from V and 3 bases from J, the gap between germline ends came to 18 bases. The CDR3 is 16 residues long. CDR3 coding DNA: TGTGCCAGCAGAAACGGCGACGGGGGAATCAATCAGCCCCAGCATTTT. Protein product: CASRNGDGGINQPQHF.

The chain is built from TRBV23-1 and TRBJ2-7; D is ambiguous. TRBV23-1 is reported as an ORF; its role is uncertain. The V gene lost 4 bases and the J gene lost 7 bases, with 5 bases spanning the gap. The CDR3 length is 10 residues. CDR3 sequence: CASSPREQYF. CDR3 nucleotide sequence: TGCGCCAGCAGTCCTAGGGAGCAGTACTTC.

There are many counts of this clonotype. The chain is built from TRBV10-3 and TRBJ1-5; D possibly corresponds to TRBD1 (5 bases). Trimming cost V 7 bases and J 3 bases, with 16 bases left between them. Germline-derived CDR1 and CDR2 are ENHRY and SYGVKD. The CDR3 contains 15 residues. The CDR3 loop reads CAIKTDKDPNQPQHF. CDR3 DNA sequence: TGTGCCATCAAGACAGACAAAGATCCCAATCAGCCCCAGCATTTT.

This clonotype was seen just once. This clone may be a read error of a much larger clone one base away. V and J are TRBV6-1 and TRBJ2-1; D possibly corresponds to TRBD2 (6 bases). V was trimmed by 6 bases and J by 5 bases, leaving 14 bases between them. CDR1 and CDR2 (germline): MNHNS, SASEGT. The CDR3 totals 14 residues. CDR3 DNA sequence: TGTGCCAGCAGCCCCACCCGCGGGGACAATGAGCAGTTCTTC. Encoded protein: CASSPTRGDNEQFF.

This clonotype was observed at least ten times. This rearrangement joins TRBV5-1 to TRBJ2-7; the match to TRBD2 covers 7 bases. The CDR3 consists of 15 residues. V lost 4 bases and J lost 5; bases outside the gene matches: 12. Germline-derived CDR1 and CDR2 are SGHRS and YFSETQ. The CDR3 nucleotides are TGCGCCAGCAGCAGGGGAGGGCTCGAAAGCCACGAGCAGTACTTC. It translates to CASSRGGLESHEQYF.

This clonotype appeared many times. The rearrangement links TRBV24-1 to TRBJ2-1; 8 bases agree with TRBD2. There are 16 residues in the CDR3. The trim removed 3 bases at V and 3 bases at J, leaving 6 bases unmatched. Germline CDR1 KGHDR, CDR2 SFDVKD. The CDR3 region has the DNA TGTGCCACCAGTGATAGGCGGGCGGGAGGCTACAATGAGCAGTTCTTC. Its protein is CATSDRRAGGYNEQFF.

This clonotype was observed at least ten times. V gene TRBV20-1 combines with J gene TRBJ2-4, with TRBD2 as a possible D gene (6 bases). The CDR3 loop spans 14 amino acids. Germline-derived CDR1 and CDR2 are DFQATT and SNEGSKA (reference sequence). V dropped 4 bases and J dropped 6 bases, with 16 bases sitting between them. CDR3 sequence reads: CSANPGVSRNIQYF. The CDR3 DNA is TGCAGTGCTAATCCGGGAGTCAGTAGAAACATTCAGTACTTC.

In this sample, this clonotype turned up many times. V and J are TRBV20-1 and TRBJ2-1; 7 bases fit TRBD2. This CDR3 contains 13 residues. Per germline, CDR1 DFQATT and CDR2 SNEGSKA (reference sequence). With 5 bases clipped from V and 4 bases from J, the junction kept 5 bases outside the gene matches. CDR3 coding DNA: TGCAGTGCTGACCGCGGGAGATACAATGAGCAGTTCTTC. Amino acid sequence: CSADRGRYNEQFF.

The chain joins TRBV7-8 to TRBJ2-5; the match to TRBD2 covers 12 bases. The germline gives CDR1 SGHVS, CDR2 FQNEAQ. Germline trimming cut 7 bases from V and 9 bases from J; bases unmatched to any gene: 15. The CDR3 is 16 amino acids. The chain's CDR3 is CASKEGLAGGRAAQYF. The DNA for the CDR3 is TGTGCCAGCAAGGAGGGCCTAGCGGGAGGGCGGGCGGCCCAGTACTTC.